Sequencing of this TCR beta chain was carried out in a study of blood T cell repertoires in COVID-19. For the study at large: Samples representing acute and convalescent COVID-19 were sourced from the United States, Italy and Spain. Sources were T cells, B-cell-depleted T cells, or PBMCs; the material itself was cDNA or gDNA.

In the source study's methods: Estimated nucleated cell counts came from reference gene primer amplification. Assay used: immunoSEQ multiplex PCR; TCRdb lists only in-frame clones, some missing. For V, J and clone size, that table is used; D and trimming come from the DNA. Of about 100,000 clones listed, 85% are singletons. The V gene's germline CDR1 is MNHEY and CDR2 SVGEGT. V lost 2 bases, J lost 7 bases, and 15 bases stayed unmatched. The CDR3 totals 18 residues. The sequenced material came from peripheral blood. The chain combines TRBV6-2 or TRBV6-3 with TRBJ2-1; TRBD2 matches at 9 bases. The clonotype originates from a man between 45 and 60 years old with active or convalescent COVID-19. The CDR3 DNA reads TGTGCCAGCAGTTACCTCGGAGTAGCGGGAGTGACCTGGAATGAGCAGTTCTTC. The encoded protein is CASSYLGVAGVTWNEQFF.